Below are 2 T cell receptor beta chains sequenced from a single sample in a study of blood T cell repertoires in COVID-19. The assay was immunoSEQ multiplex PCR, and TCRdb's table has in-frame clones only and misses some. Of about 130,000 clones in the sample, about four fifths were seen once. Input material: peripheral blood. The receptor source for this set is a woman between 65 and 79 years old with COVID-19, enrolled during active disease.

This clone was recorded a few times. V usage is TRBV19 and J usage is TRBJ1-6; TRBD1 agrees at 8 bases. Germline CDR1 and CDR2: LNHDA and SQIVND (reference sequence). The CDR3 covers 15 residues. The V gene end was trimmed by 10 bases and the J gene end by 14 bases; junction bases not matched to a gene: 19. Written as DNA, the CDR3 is TGTGCCACCCTGACGGACAGGGCAAACTCAAAGGCCCTCCACTTT. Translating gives CATLTDRANSKALHF. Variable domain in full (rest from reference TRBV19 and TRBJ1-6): DGGITQSPKYLFRKEGQNVTLSCEQNLNHDAMYWYRQDPGQGLRLIYYSQIVNDFQKGDIAEGYSVSREKKESFPLTVTSAQKNPTAFYLCATLTDRANSKALHFGNGTRLTVT.

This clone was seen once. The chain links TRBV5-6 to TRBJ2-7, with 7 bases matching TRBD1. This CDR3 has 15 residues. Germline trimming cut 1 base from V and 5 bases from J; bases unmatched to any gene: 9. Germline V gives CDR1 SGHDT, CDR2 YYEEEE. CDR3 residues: CASSLYPTGEHEQYF. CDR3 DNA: TGTGCCAGCAGCTTGTACCCCACAGGGGAACACGAGCAGTACTTC.